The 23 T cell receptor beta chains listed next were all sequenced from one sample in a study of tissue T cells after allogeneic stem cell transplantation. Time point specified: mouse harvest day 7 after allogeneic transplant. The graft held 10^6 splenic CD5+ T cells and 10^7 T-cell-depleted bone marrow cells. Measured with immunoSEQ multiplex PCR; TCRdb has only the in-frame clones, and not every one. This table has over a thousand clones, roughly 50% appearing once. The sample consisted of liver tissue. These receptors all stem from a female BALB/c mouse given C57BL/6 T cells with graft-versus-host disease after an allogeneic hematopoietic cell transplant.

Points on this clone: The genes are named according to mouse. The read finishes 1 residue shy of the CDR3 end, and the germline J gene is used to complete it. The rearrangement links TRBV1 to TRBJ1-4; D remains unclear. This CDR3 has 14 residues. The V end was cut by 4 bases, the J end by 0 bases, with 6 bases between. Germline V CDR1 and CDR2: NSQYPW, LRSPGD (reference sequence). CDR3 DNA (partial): TGCACCTGCAGTGACAGCTTTTCCAACGAAAGATTATTT. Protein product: CTCSDSFSNERLF. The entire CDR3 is CTCSDSFSNERLFF.

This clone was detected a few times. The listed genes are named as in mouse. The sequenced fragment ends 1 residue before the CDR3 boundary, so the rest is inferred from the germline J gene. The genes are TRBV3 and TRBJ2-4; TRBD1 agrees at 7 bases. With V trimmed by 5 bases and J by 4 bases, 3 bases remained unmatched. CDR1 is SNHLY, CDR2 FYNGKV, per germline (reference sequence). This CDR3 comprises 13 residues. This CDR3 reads CASSLGQKNTLYF. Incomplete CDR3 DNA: TGTGCCAGCAGCCTGGGACAGAAAAACACCTTGTAC.

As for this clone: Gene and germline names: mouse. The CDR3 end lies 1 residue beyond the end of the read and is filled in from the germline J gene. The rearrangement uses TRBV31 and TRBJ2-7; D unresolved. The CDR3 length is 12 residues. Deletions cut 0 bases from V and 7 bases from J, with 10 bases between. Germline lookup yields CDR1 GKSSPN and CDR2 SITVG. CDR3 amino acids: CAWSLRWEEQYF. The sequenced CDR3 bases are TGTGCCTGGAGTCTGAGGTGGGAGGAACAGTAC.

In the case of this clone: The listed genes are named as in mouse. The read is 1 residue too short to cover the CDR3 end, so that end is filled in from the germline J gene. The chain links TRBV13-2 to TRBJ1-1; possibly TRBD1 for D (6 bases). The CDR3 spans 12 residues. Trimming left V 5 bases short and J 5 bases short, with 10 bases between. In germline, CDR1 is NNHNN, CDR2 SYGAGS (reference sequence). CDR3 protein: CASGTGLTEVFF. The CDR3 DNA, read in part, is TGTGCCAGCGGAACAGGGTTGACAGAAGTCTTC.

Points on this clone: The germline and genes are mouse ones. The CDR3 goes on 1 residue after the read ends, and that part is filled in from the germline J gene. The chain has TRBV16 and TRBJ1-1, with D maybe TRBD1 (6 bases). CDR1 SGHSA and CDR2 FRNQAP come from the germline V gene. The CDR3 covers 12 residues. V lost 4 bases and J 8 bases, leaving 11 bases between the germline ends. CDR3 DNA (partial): TGTGCAAGCAGCTCGGGACACCGGGAAGTCTTC. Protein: CASSSGHREVF. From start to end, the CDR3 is CASSSGHREVFF.

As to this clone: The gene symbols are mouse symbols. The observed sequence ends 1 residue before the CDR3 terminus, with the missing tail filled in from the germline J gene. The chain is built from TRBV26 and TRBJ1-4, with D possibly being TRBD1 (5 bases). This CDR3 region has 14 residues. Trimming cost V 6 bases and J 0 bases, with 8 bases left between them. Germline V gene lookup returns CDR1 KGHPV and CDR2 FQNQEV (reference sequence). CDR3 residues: CASRRGISNERLFF. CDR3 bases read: TGTGCCAGCAGGAGGGGTATTTCCAACGAAAGATTATTT.

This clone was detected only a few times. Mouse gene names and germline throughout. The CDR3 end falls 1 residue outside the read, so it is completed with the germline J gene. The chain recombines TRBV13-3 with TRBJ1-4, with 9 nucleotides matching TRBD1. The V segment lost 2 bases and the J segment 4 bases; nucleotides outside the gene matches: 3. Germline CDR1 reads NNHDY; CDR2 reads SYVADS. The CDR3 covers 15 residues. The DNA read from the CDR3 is TGTGCCAGCAGTGAGACAGGGGGGATCAACGAAAGATTATTT. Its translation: CASSETGGINERLF. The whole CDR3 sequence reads CASSETGGINERLFF.

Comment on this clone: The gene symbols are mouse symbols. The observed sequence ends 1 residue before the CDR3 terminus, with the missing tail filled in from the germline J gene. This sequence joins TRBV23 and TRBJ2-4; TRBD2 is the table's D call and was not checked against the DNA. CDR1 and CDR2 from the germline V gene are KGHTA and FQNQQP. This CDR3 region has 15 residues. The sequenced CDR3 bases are TGCTCCAGCAGTCAAACGGGACTGGGGGGAAACACCTTGTAC. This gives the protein CSSSQTGLGGNTLY. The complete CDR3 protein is CSSSQTGLGGNTLYF.

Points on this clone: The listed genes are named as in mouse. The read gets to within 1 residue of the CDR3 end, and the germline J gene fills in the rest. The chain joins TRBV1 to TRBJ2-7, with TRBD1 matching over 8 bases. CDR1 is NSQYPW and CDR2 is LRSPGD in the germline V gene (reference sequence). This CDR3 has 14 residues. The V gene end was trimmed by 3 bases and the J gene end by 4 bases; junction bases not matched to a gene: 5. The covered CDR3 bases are TGCACCTGCAGTGCGGGGACAGGCGATTATGAACAGTAC. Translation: CTCSAGTGDYEQY. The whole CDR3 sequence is CTCSAGTGDYEQYF.

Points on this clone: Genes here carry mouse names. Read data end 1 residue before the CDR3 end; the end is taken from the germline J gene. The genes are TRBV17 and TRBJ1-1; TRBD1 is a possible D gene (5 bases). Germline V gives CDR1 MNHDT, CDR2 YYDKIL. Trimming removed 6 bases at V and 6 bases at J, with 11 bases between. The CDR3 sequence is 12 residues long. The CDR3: CASRGQGPEVFF. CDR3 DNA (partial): TGTGCTAGCAGGGGGCAGGGCCCAGAAGTCTTC.

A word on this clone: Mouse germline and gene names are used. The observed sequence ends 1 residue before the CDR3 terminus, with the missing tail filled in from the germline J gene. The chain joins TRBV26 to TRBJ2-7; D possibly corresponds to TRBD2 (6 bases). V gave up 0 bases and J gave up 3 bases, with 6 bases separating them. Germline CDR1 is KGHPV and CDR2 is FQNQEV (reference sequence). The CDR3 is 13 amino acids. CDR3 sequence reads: CASSLSGGYEQYF. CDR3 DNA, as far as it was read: TGTGCCAGCAGTCTGTCTGGGGGCTATGAACAGTAC.

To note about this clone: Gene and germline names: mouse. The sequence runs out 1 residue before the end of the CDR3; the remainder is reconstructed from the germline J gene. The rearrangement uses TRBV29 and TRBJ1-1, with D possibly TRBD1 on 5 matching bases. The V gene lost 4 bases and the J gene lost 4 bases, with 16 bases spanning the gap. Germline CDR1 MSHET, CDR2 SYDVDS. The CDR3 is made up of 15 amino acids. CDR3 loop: CASSSSRVGSTEVFF. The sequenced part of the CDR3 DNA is TGTGCTAGCAGTTCCTCCAGGGTTGGTAGCACAGAAGTCTTC.

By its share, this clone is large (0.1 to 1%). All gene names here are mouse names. The CDR3 spells CASSLNWGGEQYF. The sequenced CDR3 bases are TGTGCCAGCTCTCTCAACTGGGGGGGAGAACAGTAC. The V gene is TRBV12-1, the J gene TRBJ2-7, with 10 positions matching TRBD2. Read data end 1 residue before the CDR3 end; the end is taken from the germline J gene. The CDR3 is 13 residues long. With 0 bases clipped from V and 7 bases from J, the junction kept 2 bases outside the gene matches. Germline V gives CDR1 SGHSN, CDR2 HYEKVE.

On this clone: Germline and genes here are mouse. The part of the CDR3 DNA that was read is TGTGCCAGCGGCCGGGTGGAAGACACCCAGTAC. This codes for CASGRVEDTQY. The whole CDR3 protein reads CASGRVEDTQYF. V gene TRBV13-3 combines with J gene TRBJ2-5, with D unresolved. The CDR3 is cut off 1 residue early in the read; its end comes from the germline J gene. There are 12 residues in the CDR3. V was trimmed by 7 bases and J by 4 bases, leaving 10 bases between them. Germline CDR1 and CDR2: NNHDY and SYVADS. Together with reference TRBV13-3 and TRBJ2-5, the CDR3 gives the full variable domain: EAAVTQSPRSKVAVTGGKVTLSCHQTNNHDYMYWYRQDTGHGLRLIHYSYVADSTEKGDIPDGYKASRPSQENFSLILELASLSQTAVYFCASGRVEDTQYFGPGTRLLVL.

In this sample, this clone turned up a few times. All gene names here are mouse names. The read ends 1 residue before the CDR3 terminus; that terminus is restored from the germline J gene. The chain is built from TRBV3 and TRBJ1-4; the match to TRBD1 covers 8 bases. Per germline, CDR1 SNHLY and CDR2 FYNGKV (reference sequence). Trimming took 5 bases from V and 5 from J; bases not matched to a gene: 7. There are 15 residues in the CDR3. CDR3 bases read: TGTGCCAGCAGCCCCAGGGGGCGAGAAAACGAAAGATTATTT. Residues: CASSPRGRENERLF. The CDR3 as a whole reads CASSPRGRENERLFF.

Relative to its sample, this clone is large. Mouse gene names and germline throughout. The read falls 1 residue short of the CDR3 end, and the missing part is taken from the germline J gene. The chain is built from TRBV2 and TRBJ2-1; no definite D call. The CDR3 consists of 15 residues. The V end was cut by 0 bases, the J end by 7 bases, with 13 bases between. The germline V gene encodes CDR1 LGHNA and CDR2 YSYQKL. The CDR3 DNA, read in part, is TGTGCCAGCAGCCAAGATTATGGGAGAAGGGCTGAGCAGTTC. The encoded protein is CASSQDYGRRAEQF. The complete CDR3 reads CASSQDYGRRAEQFF.

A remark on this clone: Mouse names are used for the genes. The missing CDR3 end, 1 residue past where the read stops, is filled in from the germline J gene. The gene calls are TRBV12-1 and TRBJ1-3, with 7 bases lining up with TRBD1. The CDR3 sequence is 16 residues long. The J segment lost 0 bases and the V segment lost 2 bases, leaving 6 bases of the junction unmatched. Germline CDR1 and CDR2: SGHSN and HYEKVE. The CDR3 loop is CASSPGTVNSGNTLYF. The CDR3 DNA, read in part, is TGTGCCAGCTCTCCCGGGACAGTTAATTCTGGAAATACGCTCTAT.

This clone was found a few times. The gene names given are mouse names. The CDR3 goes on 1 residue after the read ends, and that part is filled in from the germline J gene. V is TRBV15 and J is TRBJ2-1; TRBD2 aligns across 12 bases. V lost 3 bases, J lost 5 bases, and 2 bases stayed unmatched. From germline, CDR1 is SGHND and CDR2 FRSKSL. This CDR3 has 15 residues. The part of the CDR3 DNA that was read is TGTGCCAGCAGTTTTAGGGACTGGGGGGATGCTGAGCAGTTC. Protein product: CASSFRDWGDAEQF. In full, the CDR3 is CASSFRDWGDAEQFF.

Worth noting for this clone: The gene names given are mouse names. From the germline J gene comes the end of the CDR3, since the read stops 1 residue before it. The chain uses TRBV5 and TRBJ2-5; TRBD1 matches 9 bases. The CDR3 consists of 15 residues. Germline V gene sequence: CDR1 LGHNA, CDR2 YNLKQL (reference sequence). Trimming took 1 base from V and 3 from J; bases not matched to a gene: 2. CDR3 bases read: TGTGCCAGCAGCCAAGGAGGGACAGGGCAAGACACCCAGTAC. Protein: CASSQGGTGQDTQY. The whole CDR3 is CASSQGGTGQDTQYF.

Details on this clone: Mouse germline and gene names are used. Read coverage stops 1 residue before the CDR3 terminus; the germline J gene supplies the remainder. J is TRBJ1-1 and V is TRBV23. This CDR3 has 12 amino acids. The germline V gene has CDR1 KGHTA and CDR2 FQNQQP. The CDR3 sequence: CSSSQSSTEVFF. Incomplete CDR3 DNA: TGCTCCAGCAGTCAATCGTCCACAGAAGTCTTC.

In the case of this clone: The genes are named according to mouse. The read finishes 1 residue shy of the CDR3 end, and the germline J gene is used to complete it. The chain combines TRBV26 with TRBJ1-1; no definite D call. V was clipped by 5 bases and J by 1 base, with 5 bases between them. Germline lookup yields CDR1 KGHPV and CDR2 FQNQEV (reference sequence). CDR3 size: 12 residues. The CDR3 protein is CASSSGNTEVFF. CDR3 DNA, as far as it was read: TGTGCCAGCAGTAGTGGAAACACAGAAGTCTTC.

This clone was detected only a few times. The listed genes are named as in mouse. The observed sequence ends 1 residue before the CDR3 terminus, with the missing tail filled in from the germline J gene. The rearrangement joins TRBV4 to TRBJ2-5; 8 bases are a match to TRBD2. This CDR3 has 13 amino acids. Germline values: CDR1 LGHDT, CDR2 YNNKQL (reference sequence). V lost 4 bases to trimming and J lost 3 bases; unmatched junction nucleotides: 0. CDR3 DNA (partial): TGTGCCAGCAGCTGGACTGGGCAAGACACCCAGTAC. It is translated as CASSWTGQDTQY. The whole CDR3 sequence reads CASSWTGQDTQYF.

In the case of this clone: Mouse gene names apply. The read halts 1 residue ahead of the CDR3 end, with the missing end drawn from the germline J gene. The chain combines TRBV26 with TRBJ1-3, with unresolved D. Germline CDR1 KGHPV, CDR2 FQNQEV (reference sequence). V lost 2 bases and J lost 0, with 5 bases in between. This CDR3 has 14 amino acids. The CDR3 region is CASSLGVSGNTLYF. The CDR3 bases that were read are TGTGCCAGCAGTCTGGGGGTTTCTGGAAATACGCTCTAT.